This T cell receptor (beta chain) comes out of a study of T cell responses to AZD1222 COVID-19 vaccine. Notes on this clone: Antigen specificity is unknown.

Notes on the study in general: CD4 TCRs covered the whole spike, strongest at regions 160-218 and 743-854.

Repertoires were generated with immunoSEQ multiplex PCR, while TCRdb's copy carries only in-frame clones and drops some. The sample consists of tens of thousands of clones, approximately 84% of them appearing once. The CDR3 is 12 residues long. Germline loops: CDR1 MDHEN, CDR2 SYDVKM. Trimming pared 6 bases from V and 4 bases from J, leaving 10 bases between. The material sequenced was peripheral blood, taken on day 0 of AZD1222 vaccination. The TCR comes from an adult in good health. The V gene is TRBV28, the J gene TRBJ2-7; D is unclear. DNA for the CDR3: TGTGCCAGCAGCCCGGATGATTACGAGCAGTACTTC. This gives the protein CASSPDDYEQYF. The whole variable domain, remainder taken from reference TRBV28 and TRBJ2-7, is DVKVTQSSRYLVKRTGEKVFLECVQDMDHENMFWYRQDPGLGLRLIYFSYDVKMKEKGDIPEGYSVSREKKERFSLILESASTNQTSMYLCASSPDDYEQYFGPGTRLTVT.